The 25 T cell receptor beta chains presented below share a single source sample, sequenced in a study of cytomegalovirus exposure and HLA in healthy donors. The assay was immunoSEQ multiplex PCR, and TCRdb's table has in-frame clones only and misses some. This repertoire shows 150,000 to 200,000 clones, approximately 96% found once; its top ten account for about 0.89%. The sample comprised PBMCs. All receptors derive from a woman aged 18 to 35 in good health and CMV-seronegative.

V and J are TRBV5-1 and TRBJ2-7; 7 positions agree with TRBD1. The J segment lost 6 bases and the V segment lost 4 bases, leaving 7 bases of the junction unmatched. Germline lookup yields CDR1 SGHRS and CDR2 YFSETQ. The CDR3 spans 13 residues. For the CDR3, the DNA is TGCGCCAGCAGCCCAGACAGGGTTGGCGAGCAGTACTTC. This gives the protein CASSPDRVGEQYF.

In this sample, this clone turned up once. The CDR3 nucleotides read TGTGCCAGCAGCTCTCAGGGGGCTCCGGAGGCTTTCTTT. Translation: CASSSQGAPEAFF. The V gene is TRBV7-8, the J gene TRBJ1-1, with 8 bases matching TRBD1. Germline V lookup: CDR1 SGHVS, CDR2 FQNEAQ. The CDR3 covers 13 residues. The V segment lost 4 bases and the J segment 11 bases; nucleotides outside the gene matches: 9.

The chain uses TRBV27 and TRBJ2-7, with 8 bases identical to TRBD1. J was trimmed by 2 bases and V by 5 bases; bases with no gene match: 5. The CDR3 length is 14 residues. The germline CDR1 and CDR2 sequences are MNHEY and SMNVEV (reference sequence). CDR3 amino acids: CASSTRTGPYEQYF. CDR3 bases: TGTGCCAGCAGTACCCGGACAGGGCCCTACGAGCAGTACTTC.

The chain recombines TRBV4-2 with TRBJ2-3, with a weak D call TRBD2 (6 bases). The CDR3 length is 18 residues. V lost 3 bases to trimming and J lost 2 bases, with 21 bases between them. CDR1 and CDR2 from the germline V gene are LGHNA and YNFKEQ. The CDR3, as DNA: TGTGCCAGCAGCCATGGGGGAGGTGTCCAGGGCATCACAGATACGCAGTATTTT. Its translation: CASSHGGGVQGITDTQYF.

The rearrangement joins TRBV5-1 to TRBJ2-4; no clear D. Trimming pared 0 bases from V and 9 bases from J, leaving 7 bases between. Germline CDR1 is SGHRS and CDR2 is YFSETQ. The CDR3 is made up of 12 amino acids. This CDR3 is CASSLAGGIQYF. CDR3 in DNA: TGCGCCAGCAGCTTGGCGGGTGGCATTCAGTACTTC.

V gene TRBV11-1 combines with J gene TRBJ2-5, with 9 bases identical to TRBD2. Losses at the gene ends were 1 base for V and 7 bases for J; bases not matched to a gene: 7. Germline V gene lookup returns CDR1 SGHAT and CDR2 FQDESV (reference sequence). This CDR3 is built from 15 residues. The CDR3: CASSLGISGGGTQYF. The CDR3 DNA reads TGTGCCAGCAGCTTAGGAATTAGCGGGGGTGGGACCCAGTACTTC.

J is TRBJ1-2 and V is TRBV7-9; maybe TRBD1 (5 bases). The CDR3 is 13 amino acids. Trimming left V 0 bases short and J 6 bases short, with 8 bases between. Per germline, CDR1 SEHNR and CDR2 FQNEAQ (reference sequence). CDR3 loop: CASSLAGGDGYTF. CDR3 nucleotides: TGTGCCAGCAGCTTAGCGGGAGGGGATGGCTACACCTTC.

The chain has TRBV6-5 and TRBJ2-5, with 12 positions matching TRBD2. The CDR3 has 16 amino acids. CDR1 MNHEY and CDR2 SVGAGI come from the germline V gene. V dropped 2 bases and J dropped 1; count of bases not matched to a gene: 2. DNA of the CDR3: TGTGCCAGCAGTTACGCACTAGCGGGGGGCCAAGAGACCCAGTACTTC. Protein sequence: CASSYALAGGQETQYF.

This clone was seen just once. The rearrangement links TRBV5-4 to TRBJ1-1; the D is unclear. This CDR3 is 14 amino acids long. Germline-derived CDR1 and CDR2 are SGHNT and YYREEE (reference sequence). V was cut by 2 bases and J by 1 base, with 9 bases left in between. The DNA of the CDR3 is TGTGCCAGCAGCTTCCCTTCGGGGAACACTGAAGCTTTCTTT. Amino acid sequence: CASSFPSGNTEAFF.

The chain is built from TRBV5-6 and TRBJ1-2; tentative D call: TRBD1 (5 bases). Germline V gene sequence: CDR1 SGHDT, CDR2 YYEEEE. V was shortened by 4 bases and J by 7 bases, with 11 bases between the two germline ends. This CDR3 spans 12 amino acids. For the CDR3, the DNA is TGTGCCAGCAGCGCCGGGACTTTTGGCTACACCTTC. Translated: CASSAGTFGYTF. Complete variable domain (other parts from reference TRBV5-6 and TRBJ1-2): DAGVTQSPTHLIKTRGQQVTLRCSPKSGHDTVSWYQQALGQGPQFIFQYYEEEERQRGNFPDRFSGHQFPNYSSELNVNALLLGDSALYLCASSAGTFGYTFGSGTRLTVV.

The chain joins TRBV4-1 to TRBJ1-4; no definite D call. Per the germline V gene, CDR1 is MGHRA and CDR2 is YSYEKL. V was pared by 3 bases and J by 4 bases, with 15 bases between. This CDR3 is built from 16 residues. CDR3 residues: CASSQPSGLRNEKLFF. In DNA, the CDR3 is TGCGCCAGCAGCCAGCCCAGCGGGCTTCGTAATGAAAAACTGTTTTTT.

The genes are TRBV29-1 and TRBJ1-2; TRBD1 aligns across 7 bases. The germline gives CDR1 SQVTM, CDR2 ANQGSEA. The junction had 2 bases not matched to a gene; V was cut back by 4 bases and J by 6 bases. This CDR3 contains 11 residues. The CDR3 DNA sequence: TGCAGCGTTGGAGGACAGGATGGCTACACCTTC. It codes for CSVGGQDGYTF.

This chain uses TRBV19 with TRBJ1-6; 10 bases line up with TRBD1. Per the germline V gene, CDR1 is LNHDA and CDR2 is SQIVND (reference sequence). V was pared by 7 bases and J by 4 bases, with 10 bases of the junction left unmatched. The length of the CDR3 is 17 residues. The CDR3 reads CASNRFGTGAYNSPLHF. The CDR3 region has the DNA TGTGCCAGTAACCGCTTCGGGACAGGGGCATATAATTCACCCCTCCACTTT. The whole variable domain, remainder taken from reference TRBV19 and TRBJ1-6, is DGGITQSPKYLFRKEGQNVTLSCEQNLNHDAMYWYRQDPGQGLRLIYYSQIVNDFQKGDIAEGYSVSREKKESFPLTVTSAQKNPTAFYLCASNRFGTGAYNSPLHFGNGTRLTVT.

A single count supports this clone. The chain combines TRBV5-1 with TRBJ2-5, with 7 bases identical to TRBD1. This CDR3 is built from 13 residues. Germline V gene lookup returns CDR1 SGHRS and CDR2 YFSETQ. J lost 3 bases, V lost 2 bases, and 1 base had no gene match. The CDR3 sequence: CASSFGQEETQYF. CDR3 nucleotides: TGCGCCAGCAGCTTCGGACAGGAAGAGACCCAGTACTTC.

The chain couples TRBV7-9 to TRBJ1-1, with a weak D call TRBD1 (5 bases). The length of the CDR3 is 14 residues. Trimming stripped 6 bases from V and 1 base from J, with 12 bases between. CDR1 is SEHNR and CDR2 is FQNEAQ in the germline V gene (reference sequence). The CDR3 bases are TGTGCCAGCAGGAACAGGTTGAGGAACACTGAAGCTTTCTTT. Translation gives CASRNRLRNTEAFF.

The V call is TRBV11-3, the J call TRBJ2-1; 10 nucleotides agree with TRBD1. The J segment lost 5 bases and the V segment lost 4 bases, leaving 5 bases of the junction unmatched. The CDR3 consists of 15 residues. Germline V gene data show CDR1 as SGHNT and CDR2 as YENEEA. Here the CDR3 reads CASSWTGGRDNEQFF. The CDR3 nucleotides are TGTGCCAGCAGCTGGACAGGGGGTAGGGACAATGAGCAGTTCTTC.

CDR3 loop: CASSQEMGLSEQYF. In nucleotides, the CDR3 is TGCGCCAGCAGCCAAGAAATGGGGCTATCCGAGCAGTACTTC. The J gene is TRBJ2-7, the V gene TRBV4-3; D is possibly TRBD1 (5 bases). The CDR3 runs 14 residues. V was cut by 0 bases and J by 6 bases, with 12 bases left in between. The germline V gene has CDR1 LGHNA and CDR2 YSLEER.

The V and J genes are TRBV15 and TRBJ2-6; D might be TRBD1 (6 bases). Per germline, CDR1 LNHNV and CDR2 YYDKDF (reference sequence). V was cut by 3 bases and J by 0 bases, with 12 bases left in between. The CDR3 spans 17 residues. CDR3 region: CATSRGQRNSGANVLTF. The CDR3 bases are TGTGCCACCAGCAGGGGACAACGCAACTCTGGGGCCAACGTCCTGACTTTC.

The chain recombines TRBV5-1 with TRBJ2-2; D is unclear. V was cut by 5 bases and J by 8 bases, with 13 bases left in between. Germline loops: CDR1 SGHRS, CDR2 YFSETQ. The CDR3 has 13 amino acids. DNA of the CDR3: TGCGCCAGCAGACATACATCGGGTGGGGAGCTGTTTTTT. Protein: CASRHTSGGELFF.

The DNA of the CDR3 is TGTGCCAGCAGTTGGGGCCTCGAGCAGTACTTC. Translated: CASSWGLEQYF. The chain couples TRBV6-5 to TRBJ2-7; TRBD1 is a possible D gene (5 bases). This CDR3 spans 11 amino acids. Germline V gene sequence: CDR1 MNHEY, CDR2 SVGAGI. Trimming took 4 bases from V and 6 from J, leaving 7 bases between them.

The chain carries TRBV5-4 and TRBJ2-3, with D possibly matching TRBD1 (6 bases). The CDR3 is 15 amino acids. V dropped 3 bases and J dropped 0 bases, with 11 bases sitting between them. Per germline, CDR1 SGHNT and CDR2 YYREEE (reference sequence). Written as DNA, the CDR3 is TGTGCCAGCAGCTCTCAGGGGATCAGCACAGATACGCAGTATTTT. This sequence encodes CASSSQGISTDTQYF.

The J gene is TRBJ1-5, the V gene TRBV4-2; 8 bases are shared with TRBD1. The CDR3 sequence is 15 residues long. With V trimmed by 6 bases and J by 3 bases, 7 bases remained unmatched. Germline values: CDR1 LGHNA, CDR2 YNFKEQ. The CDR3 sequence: CASRDWGQVNQPQHF. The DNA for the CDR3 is TGTGCCAGCAGAGACTGGGGACAGGTCAATCAGCCCCAGCATTTT.

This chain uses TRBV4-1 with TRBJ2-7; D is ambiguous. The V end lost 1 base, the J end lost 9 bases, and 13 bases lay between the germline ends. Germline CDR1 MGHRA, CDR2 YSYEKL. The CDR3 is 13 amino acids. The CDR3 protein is CASSQGLLTGQYF. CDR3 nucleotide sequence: TGCGCCAGCAGCCAAGGACTCCTGACGGGGCAGTACTTC.

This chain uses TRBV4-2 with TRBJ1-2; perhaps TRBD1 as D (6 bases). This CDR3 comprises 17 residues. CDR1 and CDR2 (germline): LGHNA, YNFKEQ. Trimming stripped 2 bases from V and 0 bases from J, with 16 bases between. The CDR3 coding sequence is TGTGCCAGCAGCCAAATCCGGACAGAGGCTTCTAACTATGGCTACACCTTC. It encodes CASSQIRTEASNYGYTF.

CDR3 DNA sequence: TGCGCCAGCAGCCTAGGACAGTACCGGGACGAGCAGTACTTC. This sequence encodes CASSLGQYRDEQYF. The chain combines TRBV5-1 with TRBJ2-7; a weak D match, TRBD1 (6 bases). This CDR3 contains 14 residues. Germline loops: CDR1 SGHRS, CDR2 YFSETQ. V was shortened by 4 bases and J by 5 bases, with 16 bases between the two germline ends.